The 14 T cell receptor beta chains given below trace back to one sample, sequenced in a study of T cells in Graves' hyperthyroidism and ophthalmopathy. RNA transcripts were the template for amplifying TCR beta CDR3 regions. HTBI primers were the set used in a first-round RT-PCR of the TCR CDR3. From the multiplex PCR reads, TCRdb called clonotypes with MiXCR, one entry per CDR3 protein. The repertoire holds some 580,000 distinct CDR3 sequences, with roughly a sixth as singletons. The sample was blood. The receptors were gathered from a woman aged 40-49 years with Graves' ophthalmopathy.

The rearrangement joins TRBV3-1 to TRBJ2-7; TRBD2 matches at 12 bases. Germline loops: CDR1 LGHDT, CDR2 YNNKEL (reference sequence). The CDR3 is 14 amino acids. Unmatched junction bases numbered 1, after V lost 2 bases and J lost 5 bases. The CDR3 loop is CASSQRLAGDEQYF. CDR3 DNA sequence: TGTGCCAGCAGCCAACGACTAGCGGGAGACGAGCAGTACTTC.

The table lists this clonotype with many counts. This sequence joins TRBV2 and TRBJ2-6; no clear D gene. Deletions cut 8 bases from V and 3 bases from J, with 5 bases between. This CDR3 spans 12 amino acids. Germline assignment: CDR1 SNHLY and CDR2 FYNNEI. The chain's CDR3 is CASSIGANVLTF. The CDR3, as DNA: TGTGCCAGCTCTATTGGGGCCAACGTCCTGACTTTC.

The rearrangement links TRBV7-9 to TRBJ2-3, with 10 bases matching TRBD2. Germline V gene data show CDR1 as SEHNR and CDR2 as FQNEAQ (reference sequence). The CDR3 extends over 16 amino acids. Germline trimming cut 5 bases from V and 0 bases from J; bases unmatched to any gene: 5. Written as DNA, the CDR3 is TGTGCCAGCAGCCGGACTAGCGGAAGTAGCACAGATACGCAGTATTTT. This sequence encodes CASSRTSGSSTDTQYF.

This clonotype was counted between two and nine times. The chain has TRBV12-3 or TRBV12-4 and TRBJ2-7; maybe TRBD1 (5 bases). V lost 7 bases and J 9 bases, leaving 19 bases between the germline ends. This CDR3 region has 13 residues. The CDR3 DNA reads TGTGCCAGCACCCCACAAGAGGACACGATGCAGTACTTC. Its translation is CASTPQEDTMQYF.

The chain is built from TRBV30 and TRBJ2-3, with 9 bases identical to TRBD2. The junction had 12 bases not matched to a gene; V was cut back by 3 bases and J by 5 bases. CDR1 is GTSNPN, CDR2 SVGIG, per germline (reference sequence). This CDR3 region has 16 residues. CDR3 protein: CAWSLGLAGVGDTQYF. The CDR3 bases are TGTGCCTGGAGCCTAGGGTTAGCGGGAGTGGGAGATACGCAGTATTTT.

This clonotype appeared many times. This chain connects TRBV12-3 or TRBV12-4 to TRBJ2-3, with TRBD2 matching 8 bases. V was pared by 3 bases and J by 2 bases, with 7 bases of the junction left unmatched. The CDR3 length is 16 residues. The DNA of the CDR3 is TGTGCCAGCAGTTTGGGGCGGGGGGTCCTCACAGATACGCAGTATTTT. Translated: CASSLGRGVLTDTQYF.

This clonotype was seen only a few times. J is TRBJ1-2 and V is TRBV19; D remains ambiguous. Germline CDR1 and CDR2: LNHDA and SQIVND (reference sequence). The V gene lost 10 bases and the J gene lost 4 bases, with 10 bases spanning the gap. This CDR3 has 11 amino acids. CDR3 amino acids: CATQDFYGYTF. The CDR3 nucleotides are TGTGCCACCCAAGACTTCTATGGCTACACCTTC.

This clonotype turned up a few times. The gene calls are TRBV30 and TRBJ1-1; weak D call: TRBD1 (6 bases). V was shortened by 5 bases and J by 0 bases, with 13 bases between the two germline ends. The CDR3 has 14 amino acids. Germline V gives CDR1 GTSNPN, CDR2 SVGIG (reference sequence). The CDR3 bases are TGTGCCTGGCGTCTATCAGGGGTGAACACTGAAGCTTTCTTT. Residues: CAWRLSGVNTEAFF.

The V gene is TRBV6-2 or TRBV6-3, the J gene TRBJ2-5; TRBD2 agrees at 12 bases. V dropped 5 bases and J dropped 5; count of bases not matched to a gene: 12. The germline gives CDR1 MNHEY, CDR2 SVGEGT. The CDR3 has 17 residues. CDR3 region: CASSALAGGSLGETQYF. The CDR3 bases are TGTGCCAGCAGTGCACTAGCGGGGGGCTCTCTCGGGGAGACCCAGTACTTC.

This clonotype occurred many times. The chain is built from TRBV5-1 and TRBJ2-1; 7 positions agree with TRBD2. CDR3 length: 16 residues. V lost 5 bases and J lost 6; bases outside the gene matches: 14. Germline CDR1 is SGHRS and CDR2 is YFSETQ. CDR3 sequence: CASRVWWEGQANEQFF. DNA of the CDR3: TGCGCCAGCAGGGTGTGGTGGGAGGGCCAGGCCAATGAGCAGTTCTTC.

The table lists this clonotype with a few counts. The chain employs TRBV18 and TRBJ2-3; TRBD2 matches 9 bases. CDR3 length: 18 residues. Trimming cost V 2 bases and J 0 bases; bases outside gene matches: 9. In germline, CDR1 is KGHSH, CDR2 LQKENI. CDR3 amino acids: CASSPNPPSGTSTDTQYF. DNA of the CDR3: TGTGCCAGCTCACCAAACCCCCCTAGCGGGACTAGCACAGATACGCAGTATTTT.

The chain employs TRBV7-8 and TRBJ2-2, with 8 bases that match TRBD2. Germline lookup yields CDR1 SGHVS and CDR2 FQNEAQ. J lost 6 bases, V lost 4 bases, and 7 bases had no gene match. This CDR3 spans 15 amino acids. Here the CDR3 reads CASSSVRGGSGELFF. CDR3 sequence (DNA): TGTGCCAGCAGCTCCGTACGCGGGGGGTCCGGGGAGCTGTTTTTT.

The V and J genes are TRBV15 and TRBJ1-2, with D perhaps matching TRBD1 (5 bases). The germline CDR1 and CDR2 sequences are LNHNV and YYDKDF (reference sequence). V was cut by 6 bases and J by 4 bases, with 15 bases left in between. The CDR3 length is 14 residues. In DNA form, the CDR3 reads TGTGCCACCAGGAGGGACCGGGAGTTCTATGGCTACACCTTC. Protein sequence: CATRRDREFYGYTF.

The chain carries TRBV5-1 and TRBJ2-1, with 7 bases that match TRBD1. Germline V lookup: CDR1 SGHRS, CDR2 YFSETQ. V was clipped by 4 bases and J by 9 bases; unmatched bases: 7. The length of the CDR3 is 13 residues. The CDR3 reads CASSRDRDSEQFF. The CDR3 region has the DNA TGCGCCAGCAGCCGAGACAGGGATAGTGAGCAGTTCTTC.